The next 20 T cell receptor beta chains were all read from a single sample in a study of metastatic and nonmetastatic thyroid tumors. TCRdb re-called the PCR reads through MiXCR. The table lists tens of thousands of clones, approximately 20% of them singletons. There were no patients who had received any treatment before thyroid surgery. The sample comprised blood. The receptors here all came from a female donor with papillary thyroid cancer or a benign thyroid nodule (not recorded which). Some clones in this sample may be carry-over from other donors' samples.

The chain's CDR3 is CASSSFRVNTEAFF. In DNA form, the CDR3 reads TGTGCCAGCAGTTCATTCAGGGTGAACACTGAAGCTTTCTTT. This chain uses TRBV6-9 with TRBJ1-1; possible D gene TRBD1, 5 bases. V shed 4 bases and J shed 0 bases, with 9 bases lying between them. Looked up from germline, CDR1 is MNHGY and CDR2 is SVAAGI. The CDR3 totals 14 residues.

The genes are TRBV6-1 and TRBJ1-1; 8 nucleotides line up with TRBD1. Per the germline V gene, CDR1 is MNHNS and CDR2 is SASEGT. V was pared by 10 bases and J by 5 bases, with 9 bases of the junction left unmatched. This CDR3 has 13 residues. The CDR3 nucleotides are TGTGCCACCACATTGGACAGGGCAACTGAAGCTTTCTTT. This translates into CATTLDRATEAFF.

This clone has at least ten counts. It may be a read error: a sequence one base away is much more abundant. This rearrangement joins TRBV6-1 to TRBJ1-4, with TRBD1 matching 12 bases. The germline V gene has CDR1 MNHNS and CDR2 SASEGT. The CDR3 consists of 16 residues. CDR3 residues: CASSWGTGGMDEKLFF. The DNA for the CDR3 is TGTGCTAGCAGTTGGGGGACAGGGGGCATGGATGAAAAACTGTTTTTT.

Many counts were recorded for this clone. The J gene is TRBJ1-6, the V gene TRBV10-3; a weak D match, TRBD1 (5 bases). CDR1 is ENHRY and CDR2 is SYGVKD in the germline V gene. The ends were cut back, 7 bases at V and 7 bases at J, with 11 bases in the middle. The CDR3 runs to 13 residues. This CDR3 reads CAINSGPNSPLHF. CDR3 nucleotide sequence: TGTGCCATCAATTCGGGGCCGAATTCACCCCTCCACTTT.

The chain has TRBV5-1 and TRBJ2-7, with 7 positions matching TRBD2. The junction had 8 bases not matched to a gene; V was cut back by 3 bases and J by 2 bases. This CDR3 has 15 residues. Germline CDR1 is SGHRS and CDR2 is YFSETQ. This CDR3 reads CASSSPGLGTYEQYF. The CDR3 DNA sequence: TGCGCCAGCAGCTCTCCCGGACTAGGTACCTACGAGCAGTACTTC.

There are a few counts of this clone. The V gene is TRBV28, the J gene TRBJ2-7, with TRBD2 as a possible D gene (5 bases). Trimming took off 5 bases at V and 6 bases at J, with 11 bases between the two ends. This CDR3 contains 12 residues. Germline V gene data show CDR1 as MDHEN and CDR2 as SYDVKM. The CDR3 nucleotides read TGTGCCAGCAGTCTTGGAGGCGGCGAGCAGTACTTC. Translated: CASSLGGGEQYF.

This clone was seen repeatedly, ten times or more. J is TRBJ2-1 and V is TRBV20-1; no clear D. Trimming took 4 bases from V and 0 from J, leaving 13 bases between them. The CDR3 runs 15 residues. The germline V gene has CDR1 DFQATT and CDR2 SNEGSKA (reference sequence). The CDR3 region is CSATALGSSYNEQFF. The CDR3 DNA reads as TGCAGTGCTACAGCATTGGGTAGCTCCTACAATGAGCAGTTCTTC.

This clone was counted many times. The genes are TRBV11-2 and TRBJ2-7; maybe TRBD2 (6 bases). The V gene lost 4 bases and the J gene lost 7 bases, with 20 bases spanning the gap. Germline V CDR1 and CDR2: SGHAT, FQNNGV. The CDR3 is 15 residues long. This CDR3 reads CASSSSTGLLVEQYF. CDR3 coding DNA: TGTGCCAGCAGCTCGTCTACGGGACTTCTAGTGGAGCAGTACTTC.

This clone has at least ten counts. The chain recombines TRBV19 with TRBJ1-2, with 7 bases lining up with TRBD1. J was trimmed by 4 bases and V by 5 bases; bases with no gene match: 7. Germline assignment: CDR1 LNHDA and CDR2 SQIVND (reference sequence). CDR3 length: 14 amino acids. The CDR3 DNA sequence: TGTGCCAGTAGTTATGGACAGGTGGGCTATGGCTACACCTTC. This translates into CASSYGQVGYGYTF.

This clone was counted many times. The CDR3 region has the DNA TGCGCCAGCAGCCAAGCGGAGGGGCCCGCCTACAATGAGCAGTTCTTC. It is translated as CASSQAEGPAYNEQFF. The V call is TRBV4-3, the J call TRBJ2-1; TRBD2 might be the D (6 bases). The CDR3 totals 16 residues. V was cut by 1 base and J by 2 bases, with 12 bases left in between. Germline CDR1 is LGHNA and CDR2 is YSLEER.

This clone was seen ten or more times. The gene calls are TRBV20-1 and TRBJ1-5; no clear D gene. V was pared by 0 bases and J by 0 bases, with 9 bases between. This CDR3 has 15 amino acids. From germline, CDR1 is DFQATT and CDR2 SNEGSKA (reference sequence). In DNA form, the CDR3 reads TGCAGTGCTAGAGAAAGTATCTATAGCAATCAGCCCCAGCATTTT. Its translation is CSARESIYSNQPQHF.

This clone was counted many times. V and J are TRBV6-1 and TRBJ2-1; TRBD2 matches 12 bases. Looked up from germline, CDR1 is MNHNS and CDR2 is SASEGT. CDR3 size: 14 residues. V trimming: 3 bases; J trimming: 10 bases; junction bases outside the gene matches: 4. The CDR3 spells CASSETSGSNEQFF. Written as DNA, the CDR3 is TGTGCCAGCAGTGAGACTAGCGGGAGTAACGAGCAGTTCTTC.

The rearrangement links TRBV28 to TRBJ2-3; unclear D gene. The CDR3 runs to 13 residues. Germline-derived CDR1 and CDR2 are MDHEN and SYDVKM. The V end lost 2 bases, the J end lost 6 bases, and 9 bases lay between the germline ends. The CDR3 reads CASSLPSRDTQYF. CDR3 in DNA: TGTGCCAGCAGTTTACCTAGTAGGGATACGCAGTATTTT.

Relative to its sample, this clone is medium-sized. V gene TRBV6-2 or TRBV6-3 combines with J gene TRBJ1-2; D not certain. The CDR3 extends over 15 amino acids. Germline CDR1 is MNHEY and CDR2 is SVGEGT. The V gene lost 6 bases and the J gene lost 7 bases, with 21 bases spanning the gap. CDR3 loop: CASSPYAYSVFGYTF. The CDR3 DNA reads TGTGCCAGCAGCCCGTATGCGTATTCGGTCTTTGGCTACACCTTC.

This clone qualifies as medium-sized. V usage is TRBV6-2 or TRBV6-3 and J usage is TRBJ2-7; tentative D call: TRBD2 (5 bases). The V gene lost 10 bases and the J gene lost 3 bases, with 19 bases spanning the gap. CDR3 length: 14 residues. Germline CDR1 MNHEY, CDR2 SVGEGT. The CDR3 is CATLWSGSLYEQYF. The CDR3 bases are TGTGCCACACTATGGTCGGGGAGCCTCTACGAGCAGTACTTC.

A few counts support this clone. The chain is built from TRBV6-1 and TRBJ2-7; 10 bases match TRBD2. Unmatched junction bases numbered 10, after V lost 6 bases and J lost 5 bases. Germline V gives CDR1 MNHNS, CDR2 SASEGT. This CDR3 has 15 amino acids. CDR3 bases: TGTGCCAGCAGCTACCAAGCGGGAGGGCCCCACGAGCAGTACTTC. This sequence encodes CASSYQAGGPHEQYF.

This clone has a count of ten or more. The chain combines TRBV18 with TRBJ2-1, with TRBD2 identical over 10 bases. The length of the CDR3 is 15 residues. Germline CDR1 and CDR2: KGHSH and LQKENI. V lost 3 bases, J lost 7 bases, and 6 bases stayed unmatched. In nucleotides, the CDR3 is TGTGCCAGCTCACCCGCTAGCGGGAGTAAGAATGAGCAGTTCTTC. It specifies CASSPASGSKNEQFF.

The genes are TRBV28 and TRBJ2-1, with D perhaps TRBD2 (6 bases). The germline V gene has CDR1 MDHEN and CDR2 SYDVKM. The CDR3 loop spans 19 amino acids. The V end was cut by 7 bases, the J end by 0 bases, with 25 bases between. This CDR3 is CASTPWPASARSSYNEQFF. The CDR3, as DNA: TGTGCCAGCACTCCCTGGCCCGCTAGCGCGCGAAGCTCCTACAATGAGCAGTTCTTC.

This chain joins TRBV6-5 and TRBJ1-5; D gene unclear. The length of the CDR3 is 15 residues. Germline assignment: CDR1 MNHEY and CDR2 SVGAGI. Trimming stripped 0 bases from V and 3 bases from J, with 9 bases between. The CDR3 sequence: CASSYSGSSNQPQHF. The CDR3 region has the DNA TGTGCCAGCAGTTACTCGGGCAGTTCCAATCAGCCCCAGCATTTT.

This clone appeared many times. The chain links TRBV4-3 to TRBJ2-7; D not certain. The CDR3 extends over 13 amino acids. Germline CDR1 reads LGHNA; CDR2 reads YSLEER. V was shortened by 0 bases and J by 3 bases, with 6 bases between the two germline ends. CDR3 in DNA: TGCGCCAGCAGCCAAGATAAGGGCTACGAGCAGTACTTC. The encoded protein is CASSQDKGYEQYF.